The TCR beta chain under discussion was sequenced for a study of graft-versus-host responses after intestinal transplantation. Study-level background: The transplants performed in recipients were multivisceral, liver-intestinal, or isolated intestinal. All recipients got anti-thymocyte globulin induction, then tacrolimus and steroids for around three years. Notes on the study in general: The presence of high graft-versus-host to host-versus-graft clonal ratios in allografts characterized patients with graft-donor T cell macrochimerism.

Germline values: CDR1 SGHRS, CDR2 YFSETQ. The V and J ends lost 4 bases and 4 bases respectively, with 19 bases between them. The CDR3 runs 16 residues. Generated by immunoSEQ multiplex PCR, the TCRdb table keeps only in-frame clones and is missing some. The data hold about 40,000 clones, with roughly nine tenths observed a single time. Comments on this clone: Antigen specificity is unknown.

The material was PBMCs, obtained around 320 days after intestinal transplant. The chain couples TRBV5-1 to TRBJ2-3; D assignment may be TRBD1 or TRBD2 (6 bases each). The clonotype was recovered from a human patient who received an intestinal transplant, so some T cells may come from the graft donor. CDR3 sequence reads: CASSPEAGGWADTQYF. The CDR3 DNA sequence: TGCGCCAGCAGCCCGGAGGCCGGGGGCTGGGCAGATACGCAGTATTTT.